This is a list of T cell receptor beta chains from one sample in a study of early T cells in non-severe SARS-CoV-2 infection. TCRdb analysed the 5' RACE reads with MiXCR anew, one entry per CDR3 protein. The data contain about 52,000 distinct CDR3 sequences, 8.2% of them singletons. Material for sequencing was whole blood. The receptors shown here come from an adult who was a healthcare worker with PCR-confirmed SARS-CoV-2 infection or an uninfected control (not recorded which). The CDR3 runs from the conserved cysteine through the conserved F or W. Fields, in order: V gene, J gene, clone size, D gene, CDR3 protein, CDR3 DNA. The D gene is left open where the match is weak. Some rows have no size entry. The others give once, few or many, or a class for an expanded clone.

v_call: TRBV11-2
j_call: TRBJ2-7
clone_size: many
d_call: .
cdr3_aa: CASSLGTRKGDYEQYF
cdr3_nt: TGTGCCAGCAGCTTAGGAACACGGAAAGGTGACTACGAGCAGTACTTC

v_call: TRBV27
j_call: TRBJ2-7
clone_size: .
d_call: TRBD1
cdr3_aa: CASSLNRGYEQYF
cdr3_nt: TGTGCCAGCAGTTTAAACAGGGGGTACGAGCAGTACTTC

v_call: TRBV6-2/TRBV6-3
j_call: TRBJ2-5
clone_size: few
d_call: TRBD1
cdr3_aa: CASSFGTGRETQYF
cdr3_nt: TGTGCCAGCAGTTTTGGGACAGGGCGAGAGACCCAGTACTTC

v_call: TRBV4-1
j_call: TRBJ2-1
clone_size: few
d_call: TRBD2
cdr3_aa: CASSQDSGGATYNEQFF
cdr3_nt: TGCGCCAGCAGCCAAGATAGCGGGGGGGCAACCTACAATGAGCAGTTCTTC

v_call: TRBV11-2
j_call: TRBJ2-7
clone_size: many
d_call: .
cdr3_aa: CASSLRWQTAYEQYF
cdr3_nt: TGTGCCAGCAGCTTAAGGTGGCAGACGGCCTACGAGCAGTACTTC

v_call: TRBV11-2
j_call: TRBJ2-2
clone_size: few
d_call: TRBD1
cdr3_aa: CASSQMDRATGELFF
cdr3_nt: TGTGCCAGCAGCCAAATGGACAGGGCCACCGGGGAGCTGTTTTTT

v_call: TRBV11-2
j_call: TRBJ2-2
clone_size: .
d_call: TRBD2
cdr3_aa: CASSPTSGRGLGGELFF
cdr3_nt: TGTGCCAGCAGCCCAACTAGCGGGAGAGGGTTGGGCGGGGAGCTGTTTTTT

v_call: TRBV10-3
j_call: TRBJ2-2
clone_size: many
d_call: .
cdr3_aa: CAIIYRDHTGELFF
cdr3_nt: TGTGCCATCATATACAGGGACCACACCGGGGAGCTGTTTTTT

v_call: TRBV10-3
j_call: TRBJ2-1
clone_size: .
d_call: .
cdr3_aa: CAISSYNEQFF
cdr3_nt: TGTGCCATCAGTTCCTACAATGAGCAGTTCTTC

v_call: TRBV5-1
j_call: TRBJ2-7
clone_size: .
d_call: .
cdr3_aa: CASSSSVDWTSYEQYF
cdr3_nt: TGCGCCAGCAGTTCCTCAGTGGATTGGACTTCCTACGAGCAGTACTTC

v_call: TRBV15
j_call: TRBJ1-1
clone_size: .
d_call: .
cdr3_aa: CATSSLGGFNTEAFF
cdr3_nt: TGTGCCACCAGCAGCTTGGGAGGATTCAACACTGAAGCTTTCTTT

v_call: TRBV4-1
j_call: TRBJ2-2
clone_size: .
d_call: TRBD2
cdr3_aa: CASSHPGLATPRKGTGELFF
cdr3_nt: TGCGCCAGCAGCCATCCGGGACTAGCGACACCGAGAAAGGGGACCGGGGAGCTGTTTTTT

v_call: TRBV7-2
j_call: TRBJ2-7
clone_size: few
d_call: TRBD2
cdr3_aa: CASRPPGLADGEQYF
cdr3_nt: TGTGCCAGCAGGCCACCGGGACTAGCGGATGGCGAGCAGTACTTC

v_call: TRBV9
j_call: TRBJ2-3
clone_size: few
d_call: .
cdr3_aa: CASSVVSPDTQYF
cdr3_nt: TGTGCCAGCAGCGTAGTCTCCCCAGATACGCAGTATTTT

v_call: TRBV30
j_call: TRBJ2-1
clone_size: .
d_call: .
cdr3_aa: CAWRADGGGFDEQFF
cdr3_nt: TGTGCCTGGAGAGCGGACGGAGGCGGGTTCGATGAGCAGTTCTTC

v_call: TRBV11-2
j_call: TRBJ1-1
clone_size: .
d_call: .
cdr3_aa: CASSPSDSPSMAFF
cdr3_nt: TGTGCCAGCAGCCCATCGGACTCTCCCAGCATGGCTTTCTTT

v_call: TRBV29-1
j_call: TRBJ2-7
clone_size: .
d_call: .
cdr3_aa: CSVEDREPYEQYF
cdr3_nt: TGCAGCGTTGAAGACAGGGAACCCTACGAGCAGTACTTC

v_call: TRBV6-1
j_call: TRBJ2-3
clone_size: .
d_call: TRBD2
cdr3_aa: CASGTSAVTDTQYF
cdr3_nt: TGTGCCAGCGGGACTAGCGCCGTCACAGATACGCAGTATTTT

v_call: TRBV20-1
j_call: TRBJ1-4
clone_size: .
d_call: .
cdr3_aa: CSARSRDYEKLFF
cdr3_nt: TGCAGTGCTAGGTCGCGGGATTACGAAAAACTGTTTTTT

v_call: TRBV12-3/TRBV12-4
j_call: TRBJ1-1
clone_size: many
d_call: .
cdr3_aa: CASSLIAGDTEAFF
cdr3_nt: TGTGCCAGCAGTCTCATCGCGGGGGACACTGAAGCTTTCTTT

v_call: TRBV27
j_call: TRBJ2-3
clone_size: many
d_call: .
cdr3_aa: CASRGDYITDTQYF
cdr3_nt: TGTGCCAGCAGAGGTGACTACATCACAGATACGCAGTATTTT

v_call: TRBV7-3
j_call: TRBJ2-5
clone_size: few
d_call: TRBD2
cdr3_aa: CASSPRSITSGKGVLETQYF
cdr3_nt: TGTGCCAGCAGCCCTCGATCGATAACTAGCGGGAAGGGGGTATTGGAGACCCAGTACTTC

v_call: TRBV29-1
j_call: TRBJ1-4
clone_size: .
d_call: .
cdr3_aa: CSVEDRVGEKLFF
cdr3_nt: TGCAGCGTTGAAGACAGGGTTGGGGAAAAACTGTTTTTT

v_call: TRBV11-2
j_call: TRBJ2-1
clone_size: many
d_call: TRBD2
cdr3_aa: CASSFVASGGSREQFF
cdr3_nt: TGTGCCAGCAGCTTCGTAGCTAGCGGGGGTTCTCGGGAGCAGTTCTTC

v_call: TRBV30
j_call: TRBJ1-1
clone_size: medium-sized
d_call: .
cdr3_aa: CAWSGEGRRVNTEAFF
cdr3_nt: TGTGCCTGGAGTGGTGAGGGCCGGAGGGTGAACACTGAAGCTTTCTTT

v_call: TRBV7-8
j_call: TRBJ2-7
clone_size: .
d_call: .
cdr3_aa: CASSLSLLYEQYF
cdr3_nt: TGTGCCAGCAGCTTATCCCTCCTCTACGAGCAGTACTTC

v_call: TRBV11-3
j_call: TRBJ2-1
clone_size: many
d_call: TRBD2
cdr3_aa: CASSPSDGTSGRNEQFF
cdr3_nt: TGTGCCAGCAGCCCATCCGATGGGACTAGCGGGAGGAATGAGCAGTTCTTC

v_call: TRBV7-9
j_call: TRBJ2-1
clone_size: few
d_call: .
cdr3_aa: CASSPLTIPEQFF
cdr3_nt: TGTGCCAGCAGCCCGCTGACAATCCCCGAGCAGTTCTTC

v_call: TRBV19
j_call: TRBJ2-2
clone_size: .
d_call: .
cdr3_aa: CASSILTSTGELFF
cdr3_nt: TGTGCCAGTAGCATCCTAACTTCGACCGGGGAGCTGTTTTTT